The text below deals with one T cell receptor (beta chain). The antigen is unknown. Repertoires were generated with immunoSEQ multiplex PCR, while TCRdb's copy carries only in-frame clones and drops some. The sample carries about 93,000 clones, just under 95% recorded once. The sample originates from a study of graft-versus-host responses after intestinal transplantation. This CDR3 contains 14 residues. Trimming cost V 0 bases and J 4 bases, with 10 bases left between them. Germline CDR1 and CDR2: LNHDA and SQIVND (reference sequence). General study findings and limits: Recipient-marrow GvH clones were detected, some having first appeared in ileum or blood.

This specimen consisted of unstimulated CD8+ T cells sorted from spleen or lymph node cells, obtained before intestinal transplant. The rearrangement joins TRBV19 to TRBJ2-7; unclear D gene. This sequence was found in a human donor who received an intestinal transplant. This CDR3 reads CASSIDLVGYEQYF. In nucleotides, the CDR3 is TGTGCCAGTAGTATAGATCTAGTTGGATACGAGCAGTACTTC.